The 7 T cell receptor beta chains given below trace back to one sample, sequenced in a study of beta chain features in type 1 diabetes. Regarding the study as a whole: In all four CD4+ subsets, TCRB CDR3 length was significantly, moderately reduced in type 1 diabetes.

No antigen is known for these receptors. Expressed TCRB transcripts were sequenced, since all the RNA that had been isolated was reverse transcribed. Sequencing was performed with immunoSEQ multiplex PCR; in TCRdb, only in-frame clones are kept and a portion is missing. The table has tens of thousands of clones, 35% to 50% seen once. The sample consisted of Tregs from blood. The receptors originated from a man aged 30-40 years with type 1 diabetes.

This clone was seen only a few times. The rearrangement uses TRBV2 and TRBJ2-7; unclear D gene. Germline V gene sequence: CDR1 SNHLY, CDR2 FYNNEI. Trimming removed 7 bases at V and 7 bases at J, with 11 bases between. The CDR3 has 11 residues. DNA of the CDR3: TGTGCCAGCACCCCTTTACGGGAGCAGTACTTC. Amino acid sequence: CASTPLREQYF.

The chain couples TRBV5-8 to TRBJ2-7, with 9 bases that match TRBD1. Per germline, CDR1 SGHTS and CDR2 YDEGEE. V shed 5 bases and J 12 bases; nucleotides not matched to a gene: 12. This CDR3 has 13 amino acids. The CDR3 DNA is TGTGCCAGCAGAGAACGGGACAGGGTGTATCGGTACTTC. Translating gives CASRERDRVYRYF.

The sample holds a few counts of this clone. This rearrangement joins TRBV14 to TRBJ2-1, with a possible D match to TRBD2 (5 bases). CDR1 is SGHDN and CDR2 is FVKESK in the germline V gene. The CDR3 sequence is 14 residues long. Trimming took off 4 bases at V and 6 bases at J, with 13 bases between the two ends. As DNA, the CDR3 is TGTGCCAGCAGCCGGACTTTAACCGGCAATGAGCAGTTCTTC. Its protein is CASSRTLTGNEQFF.

The gene calls are TRBV21-1 and TRBJ2-1; the D segment call TRBD2 is taken from the table without a DNA check. TRBV21-1 has pseudogene status. The CDR3 covers 15 residues. CDR3 sequence (DNA): TGTGCCAGCGTAGCTAGCGCAGCTTACTACAATGAGCAGTTCTTC. Residues: CASVASAAYYNEQFF.

This chain joins TRBV7-6 and TRBJ2-5, with D possibly TRBD1 on 9 matching bases. V lost 4 bases to trimming and J lost 4 bases, with 16 bases between them. Germline V gene lookup returns CDR1 SGHVS and CDR2 FNYEAQ. The length of the CDR3 is 15 residues. CDR3 sequence reads: CASSSAGGQGETQYF. CDR3 sequence (DNA): TGTGCCAGCAGCTCTGCGGGGGGACAGGGAGAGACCCAGTACTTC.

The rearrangement joins TRBV29-1 to TRBJ1-4; 7 bases fit TRBD1. The length of the CDR3 is 13 residues. CDR1 is SQVTM, CDR2 ANQGSEA, per germline. With 7 bases clipped from V and 5 bases from J, the junction kept 7 bases outside the gene matches. Here the CDR3 reads CSGRDSSNEKLFF. The CDR3 nucleotides read TGCAGCGGTCGGGACAGTTCGAATGAAAAACTGTTTTTT.

The chain recombines TRBV6-1 with TRBJ2-7; 8 nucleotides agree with TRBD2. Germline V gene sequence: CDR1 MNHNS, CDR2 SASEGT. The CDR3 totals 15 residues. Germline trimming cut 1 base from V and 6 bases from J; bases unmatched to any gene: 8. CDR3 sequence reads: CASSEGTSFPGEQYF. The CDR3 coding sequence is TGTGCCAGCAGTGAAGGGACTAGCTTTCCGGGCGAGCAGTACTTC.